What follows are 10 T cell receptor beta chains derived from one specimen sequenced in a study of OX40 agonist ivuxolimab in advanced cancers. Clones were sequenced by immunoSEQ multiplex PCR, and TCRdb holds only the in-frame ones, with some missing. The sample carries roughly 43,000 clones, approximately 86% recorded once. The input for sequencing was CD4+ or CD8+ T cells sorted from blood, taken in a trial of the OX40 agonist ivuxolimab. These TCRs come from an adult with an advanced solid tumor such as melanoma, head and neck, liver or kidney cancer.

The chain uses TRBV7-9 and TRBJ2-5; TRBD2 is a possible D gene (6 bases). In germline, CDR1 is SEHNR, CDR2 FQNEAQ (reference sequence). Trimming stripped 2 bases from V and 5 bases from J, with 9 bases between. The CDR3 loop spans 13 amino acids. The DNA of the CDR3 is TGTGCCAGCAGCTTAAGACTAGGGGAGACCCAGTACTTC. Translated, it gives CASSLRLGETQYF.

This clone was recorded once. The chain has TRBV7-8 and TRBJ1-2, with D uncertain. Trimming left V 1 base short and J 1 base short, with 7 bases between. This CDR3 is 14 amino acids long. Per the germline V gene, CDR1 is SGHVS and CDR2 is FQNEAQ. The chain's CDR3 is CASSLGPVNYGYTF. The DNA of the CDR3 is TGTGCCAGCAGCTTAGGTCCTGTTAACTATGGCTACACCTTC.

The chain employs TRBV15 and TRBJ2-4; no definite D call. The V end lost 1 base, the J end lost 0 bases, and 13 bases lay between the germline ends. Germline V gene lookup returns CDR1 LNHNV and CDR2 YYDKDF (reference sequence). This CDR3 is built from 17 residues. The CDR3 coding sequence is TGTGCCACCAGCAGAGTTGTCAGCGAGATAGCCAAAAACATTCAGTACTTC. Protein sequence: CATSRVVSEIAKNIQYF.

The CDR3 loop is CASSWMRQGNTGELFF. The CDR3 DNA follows: TGTGCCAGCAGCTGGATGAGACAGGGAAACACCGGGGAGCTGTTTTTT. The chain recombines TRBV5-8 with TRBJ2-2, with 7 bases lining up with TRBD1. V shed 3 bases, J shed 2 bases, and the junction held 7 bases outside the gene matches. The germline gives CDR1 SGHTS, CDR2 YDEGEE. The CDR3 length is 16 residues.

The rearrangement links TRBV7-9 to TRBJ1-5; TRBD1 matches 7 bases. The CDR3 loop spans 14 amino acids. CDR1 and CDR2 from the germline V gene are SEHNR and FQNEAQ (reference sequence). V lost 3 bases and J lost 5; bases outside the gene matches: 4. The CDR3 nucleotides read TGTGCCAGCAGCTTTGACAGGGACGATCAGCCCCAGCATTTT. It codes for CASSFDRDDQPQHF.

V and J are TRBV6-5 and TRBJ1-4; 8 bases fit TRBD1. The V and J ends lost 6 bases and 2 bases, in that order; junction bases with no gene match: 5. Germline V CDR1 and CDR2: MNHEY, SVGAGI. The length of the CDR3 is 15 residues. CDR3 nucleotide sequence: TGTGCCAGCAGCCGGACAGGGTGGACTAATGAAAAACTGTTTTTT. It specifies CASSRTGWTNEKLFF.

This chain joins TRBV5-1 and TRBJ1-3; 7 bases line up with TRBD1. CDR1 is SGHRS, CDR2 YFSETQ, per germline. The CDR3 consists of 17 residues. V shed 0 bases and J 1 base; nucleotides not matched to a gene: 7. The DNA of the CDR3 is TGCGCCAGCAGCTTGGGGGCTCAGACAGGGTCTGGAAACACCATATATTTT. Translation: CASSLGAQTGSGNTIYF.

The chain combines TRBV7-9 with TRBJ1-5; D is ambiguous. This CDR3 spans 12 amino acids. Germline assignment: CDR1 SEHNR and CDR2 FQNEAQ (reference sequence). V lost 8 bases to trimming and J lost 7 bases, with 12 bases between them. CDR3 residues: CASGETGQPQHF. The CDR3 DNA is TGTGCCAGCGGTGAGACGGGGCAGCCCCAGCATTTT.

The rearrangement uses TRBV30 and TRBJ1-2; 8 bases fit TRBD1. The CDR3 length is 12 residues. After removal of 2 bases from V and 5 bases from J, the junction contained 1 base not matched to a gene. From germline, CDR1 is GTSNPN and CDR2 SVGIG (reference sequence). As DNA, the CDR3 is TGTGCCTGGAGTACAGGGGGGTATGGCTACACCTTC. It yields the protein CAWSTGGYGYTF.

J is TRBJ2-1 and V is TRBV7-3, with 9 bases that match TRBD1. V gave up 5 bases and J gave up 10 bases; unmatched junction bases: 15. Germline loops: CDR1 SGHTA, CDR2 FQGTGA. This CDR3 is built from 16 residues. In nucleotides, the CDR3 is TGTGCCAGCAGCCCAAATGGGAGGGACAGGGCAGGCGAGCAGTTCTTC. This codes for CASSPNGRDRAGEQFF.